This T cell receptor beta chain stems from a study of OX40 agonist ivuxolimab in advanced cancers. Study-level background: The costimulatory receptor OX40 (CD134) was targeted by ivuxolimab, a fully human IgG2 agonistic monoclonal antibody. Three dose-escalation patients achieved partial responses, one with hepatocellular carcinoma and two with cutaneous melanoma. Of the roughly 52 dose-escalation patients, hepatocellular carcinoma was present in about 20, melanoma in approximately 15, renal cell carcinoma in 9 and head and neck cancer in 9. The dose-escalation cohort was about 86% male with a mean age of about 54 years, ranging from roughly 23 to 79. Patients were allowed to have had prior anti-PD-1, anti-PD-L1 or anti-CTLA-4 therapy, and 30% to 40% of the dose-escalation patients had been treated with checkpoint inhibitors. The purpose of peripheral TCRbeta sequencing was to test whether ivuxolimab changed TCR sequence diversity and led to clonal T-cell expansion. The paper reports the monotherapy dose-escalation portion (N ≈ 52 patients) of the phase I ivuxolimab trial. Intravenous ivuxolimab was administered to patients every 2 weeks at six dose levels: 0.01, 0.1, 0.3, 1.5, 3 and 10 mg/kg.

A word on this clone: The target of this receptor is not known. Base qualities are not recorded, but no much larger clone differs from it by a single base.

The investigation overall reported the following: In the 0.1-3.0 mg/kg groups, partial responders were among the patients with the lowest normalized peripheral clonal expansion, particularly in CD8+ T cells. The antigen specificity of the clonally expanded peripheral T cells was not determined. Clonal expansion of both CD4+ and CD8+ blood T cells was observed from baseline to week 6 at doses 0.1 to 3.0 mg/kg. Low levels of normalized T-cell clonal expansion were also seen in some patients who did not respond. After ivuxolimab, more expanded clones were found on average in CD8+ T cells than in CD4+ T cells.

Patients with a history of autoimmune disease or receiving systemic immunosuppression were excluded from the trial. Peripheral blood for TCR sequencing was collected from all dose cohorts at baseline, on cycle 4 day 1, and on cycle 7 day 1. The samples were taken from a phase I, first-in-human, multicenter, open-label dose-escalation trial of ivuxolimab. Adults with locally advanced or metastatic melanoma, renal cell, hepatocellular, or head and neck squamous cell carcinoma were enrolled in the trial. Before TCR sequencing, CD4+ T cells and CD8+ T cells were sorted from peripheral blood as separate populations. V and J lose 3 bases and 6 bases, and a span of 3 bases separates them. From the cysteine through the phenylalanine, the CDR3 covers 12 amino acids. Of all the DNA, just the CDR3 is kept, 36 bases in frame from base 1. For CDR1 and CDR2, the germline V gene (reference sequence) lists PRHDT and FYEKMQ.

Genomic DNA was extracted from sorted cells for sequencing of the TCRbeta CDR3 region. The immunoSEQ Assay was used for sequencing of TCRbeta CDR3 regions. Entries here come from immuneACCESS through TCRdb and include only in-frame sequences with V and J called. Some clones fail to appear in such tables; in the studies checked, an unresolved V gene covers under half of the shortfall, and the cause of the remainder is unknown. The sample contains thousands of clones, 90% of them found a single time. The leading ten clones occupy 35% to 40% of the sample. This TCR derives from an adult with an advanced solid tumor such as melanoma, head and neck, liver or kidney cancer. Rearrangement joined TRBV13 to TRBJ1-6, with an unclear D gene assignment. Material: CD4+ or CD8+ T cells sorted from blood, obtained in a trial of the OX40 agonist ivuxolimab. The DNA sequence follows: TGTGCCAGCAGCTTGACTAATTCACCCCTCCACTTT. The resulting protein is CASSLTNSPLHF.